This is a list of T cell receptor beta chains from one sample in a study of shared clonotypes between healthy human individuals. Generated by immunoSEQ multiplex PCR, the TCRdb table keeps only in-frame clones and is missing some. Among about 560,000 clones, about 80% were seen once, and the ten largest hold 12%. Sequenced material: PBMCs. The receptors were gathered from a woman in her thirties or forties in good health. Some clones in this sample may be carry-over from other donors' samples. Each CDR3 is given without its conserved first and last residue. The order of the fields is CDR3 protein, clone size, CDR3 length, V gene, J gene. Only some rows state a clone size, as once, few, many or a class for expanded clones.

ASSYGQGSSYEQY	.	13	TRBV16	TRBJ2-7
ASSQAKQGKETQY	.	13	TRBV4-1	TRBJ2-5
ASSQDLSPKGRGRAGTEAF	.	19	TRBV4-3	TRBJ1-1
ASSPAWRLNPSYEQY	.	15	TRBV18	TRBJ2-7
ASSPPERHTGELF	.	13	TRBV19	TRBJ2-2
ASSQDKRASGRAGPNEQF	few	18	TRBV4-1	TRBJ2-1
ASSFLTSGSPGIQY	.	14	TRBV28	TRBJ2-4
ASRISGLSYEQY	.	12	TRBV4-1	TRBJ2-7
ASSPLSANTGELF	.	13	TRBV18	TRBJ2-2
ASSLALLAGGRTGELF	.	16	TRBV7-2	TRBJ2-2
ASSPQGPETQY	.	11	TRBV27	TRBJ2-5
AWSGTAFGEQY	few	11	TRBV30	TRBJ2-5
AWAAGTGGFGYT	.	12	TRBV30	TRBJ1-2
ASSLEGARGQPQH	many	13	TRBV5-1	TRBJ1-5
ASSSPEGTGIETQY	.	14	TRBV28	TRBJ2-5
SIYRDQETQY	.	10	TRBV29-1	TRBJ2-5
ASSDRSGETQY	few	11	TRBV27	TRBJ2-5
ASSSAQGTYNEQF	once	13	TRBV7-7	TRBJ2-1
ASSKPGNYGYT	.	11	TRBV6-5	TRBJ1-2
AAKGLAYPDTQY	once	12	TRBV6-5	TRBJ2-3
ASSLRGLYEQY	.	11	TRBV18	TRBJ2-7
ASRQMGQVYEQY	.	12	TRBV28	TRBJ2-7
ASSVVPFPGTGNTEAF	.	16	TRBV9	TRBJ1-1
ASSPQEIPYEQY	few	12	TRBV21-1	TRBJ2-7
ASSLALGSAKTGF	few	13	TRBV7-2	TRBJ2-1
ASSTRVRSN	few	9	TRBV7-3	TRBJ1-5
ASSKGQHRGAV	.	11	TRBV21-1	TRBJ2-2
ASSLWTGGSNEKLF	.	14	TRBV7-2	TRBJ1-4
ASSGGPNTEAF	few	11	TRBV2	TRBJ1-1
ASGTDLNTGELF	.	12	TRBV30	TRBJ2-2
ASSIPPTEFYGYT	.	13	TRBV5-4	TRBJ1-2
ASSFSPYILAGAVPHNEQF	.	19	TRBV7-7	TRBJ2-1
ASSNQGRPLTYEQY	.	14	TRBV5-4	TRBJ2-7
ASSSNRGSAGYEQF	.	14	TRBV5-1	TRBJ2-1
ASSPSGSSYEQY	.	12	TRBV5-1	TRBJ2-7